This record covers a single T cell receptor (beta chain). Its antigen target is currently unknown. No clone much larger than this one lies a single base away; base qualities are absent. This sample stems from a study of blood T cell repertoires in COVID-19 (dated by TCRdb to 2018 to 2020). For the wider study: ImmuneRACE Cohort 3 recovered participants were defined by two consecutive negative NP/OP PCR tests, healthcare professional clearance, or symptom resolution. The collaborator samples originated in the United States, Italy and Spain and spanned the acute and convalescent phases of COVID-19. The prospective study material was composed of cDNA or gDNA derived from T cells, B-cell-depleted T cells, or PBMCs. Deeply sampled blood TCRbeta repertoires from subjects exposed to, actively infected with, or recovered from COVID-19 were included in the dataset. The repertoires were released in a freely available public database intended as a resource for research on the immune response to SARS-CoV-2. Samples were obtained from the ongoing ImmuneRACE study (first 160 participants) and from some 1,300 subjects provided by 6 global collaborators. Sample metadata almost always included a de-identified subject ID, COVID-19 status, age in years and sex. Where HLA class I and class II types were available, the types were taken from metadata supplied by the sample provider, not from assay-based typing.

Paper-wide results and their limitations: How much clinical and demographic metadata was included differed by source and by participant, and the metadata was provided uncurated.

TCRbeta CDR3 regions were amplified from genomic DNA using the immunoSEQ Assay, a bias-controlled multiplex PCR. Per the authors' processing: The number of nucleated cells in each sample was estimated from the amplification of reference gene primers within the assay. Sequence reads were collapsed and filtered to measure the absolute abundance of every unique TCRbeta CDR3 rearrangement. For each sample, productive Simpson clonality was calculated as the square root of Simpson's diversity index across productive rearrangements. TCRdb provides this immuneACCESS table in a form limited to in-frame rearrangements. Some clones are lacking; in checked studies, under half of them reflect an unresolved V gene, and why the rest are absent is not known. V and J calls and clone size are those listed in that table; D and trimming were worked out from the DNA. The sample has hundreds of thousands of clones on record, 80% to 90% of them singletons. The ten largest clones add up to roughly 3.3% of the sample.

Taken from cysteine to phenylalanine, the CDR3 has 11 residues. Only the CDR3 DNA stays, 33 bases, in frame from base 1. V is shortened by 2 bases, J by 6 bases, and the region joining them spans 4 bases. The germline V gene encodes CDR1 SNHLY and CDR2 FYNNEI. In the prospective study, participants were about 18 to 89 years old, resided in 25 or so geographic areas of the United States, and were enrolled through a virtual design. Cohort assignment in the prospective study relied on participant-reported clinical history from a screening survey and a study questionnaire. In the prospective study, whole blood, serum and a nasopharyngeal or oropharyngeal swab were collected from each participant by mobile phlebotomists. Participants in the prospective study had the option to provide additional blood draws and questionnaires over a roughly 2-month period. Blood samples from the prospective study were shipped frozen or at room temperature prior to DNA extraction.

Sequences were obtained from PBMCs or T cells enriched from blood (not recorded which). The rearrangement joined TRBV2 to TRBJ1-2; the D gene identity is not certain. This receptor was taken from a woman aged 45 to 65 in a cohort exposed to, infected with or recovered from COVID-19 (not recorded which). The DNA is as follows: TGTGCCAGCAGTGAATTTAATGGCTACACCTTC. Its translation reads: CASSEFNGYTF.